These 30 T cell receptor beta chains originate from one sample sequenced in a study of early T cells in non-severe SARS-CoV-2 infection. Via MiXCR, TCRdb re-called the 5' RACE reads, giving one row per CDR3 protein. The table records more than 65,000 distinct CDR3 sequences, about an eighth of them present only once. The sequences come from whole blood, collected at baseline. The origin of the receptors is an adult who was a healthcare worker with PCR-confirmed SARS-CoV-2 infection or an uninfected control (not recorded which).

This clonotype was counted many times. The CDR3 here is CASSRKGNRGWMSTDTQYF. CDR3 bases: TGTGCCAGCAGCCGCAAGGGGAACAGGGGCTGGATGAGCACAGATACGCAGTATTTT. The V gene is TRBV28, the J gene TRBJ2-3, with 7 bases that match TRBD1. The CDR3 consists of 19 residues. The germline V gene has CDR1 MDHEN and CDR2 SYDVKM. Unmatched junction bases numbered 18, after V lost 6 bases and J lost 0 bases.

This sequence joins TRBV11-2 and TRBJ2-1; 8 bases align to TRBD1. Germline-derived CDR1 and CDR2 are SGHAT and FQNNGV. The trim removed 4 bases at V and 8 bases at J, leaving 10 bases unmatched. The CDR3 length is 15 residues. CDR3 sequence: CASSSWTGNGDEQFF. The CDR3 DNA reads as TGTGCCAGCAGCTCCTGGACAGGGAACGGGGATGAGCAGTTCTTC.

This clonotype appeared a few times. The J gene is TRBJ1-6, the V gene TRBV6-6, with 8 bases fitting TRBD1. From germline, CDR1 is MNHNY and CDR2 SVGAGI (reference sequence). Germline trimming cut 2 bases from V and 1 base from J; bases unmatched to any gene: 10. The CDR3 extends over 19 amino acids. CDR3 bases: TGTGCCAGCAGTTACGCGGGGTTAACAGGGGGATCCTATAATTCACCCCTCCACTTT. It translates to CASSYAGLTGGSYNSPLHF.

This clonotype was seen at least ten times. V gene TRBV29-1 combines with J gene TRBJ2-2; D is unclear. The germline gives CDR1 SQVTM, CDR2 ANQGSEA. This CDR3 contains 12 residues. V was pared by 3 bases and J by 3 bases, with 5 bases between. The CDR3 loop reads CSVEADTGELFF. The CDR3 DNA follows: TGCAGCGTTGAGGCTGACACCGGGGAGCTGTTTTTT.

CDR3 sequence (DNA): TGTGCCAGCAGTTTAAACCAGCCGTATGGCTACACCTTC. This gives the protein CASSLNQPYGYTF. The genes are TRBV28 and TRBJ1-2; D gene unclear. Looked up from germline, CDR1 is MDHEN and CDR2 is SYDVKM. The CDR3 spans 13 residues. Trimming cost V 2 bases and J 5 bases, with 9 bases left between them.

This clonotype was seen many times. The rearrangement joins TRBV27 to TRBJ1-1; TRBD1 matches at 7 bases. This CDR3 region has 13 residues. Germline CDR1 and CDR2: MNHEY and SMNVEV (reference sequence). The V gene end was trimmed by 11 bases and the J gene end by 6 bases; junction bases not matched to a gene: 12. The CDR3 DNA reads TGTGCCTCGGCTCCAGGGGGAAAATCTGAAGCTTTCTTT. Its protein product is CASAPGGKSEAFF.

The J gene is TRBJ2-5, the V gene TRBV5-4, with 10 bases aligning to TRBD2. This CDR3 contains 17 residues. Germline CDR1 and CDR2: SGHNT and YYREEE (reference sequence). J was trimmed by 0 bases and V by 1 base; bases with no gene match: 6. The CDR3 region is CASSLIRLAGDQETQYF. CDR3 nucleotides: TGTGCCAGCAGCTTGATTAGGCTAGCGGGGGACCAAGAGACCCAGTACTTC.

This clonotype was counted ten times or more. The rearrangement uses TRBV10-3 and TRBJ1-2; D not resolved. Germline lookup yields CDR1 ENHRY and CDR2 SYGVKD. The CDR3 runs 14 residues. The V end lost 0 bases, the J end lost 2 bases, and 7 bases lay between the germline ends. The CDR3 loop is CAISESPRNYGYTF. CDR3 nucleotide sequence: TGTGCCATCAGTGAGTCCCCCAGGAACTATGGCTACACCTTC.

V gene TRBV7-6 combines with J gene TRBJ2-2, with 8 nucleotides matching TRBD1. CDR1 and CDR2 (germline): SGHVS, FNYEAQ. The trim removed 7 bases at V and 3 bases at J, leaving 7 bases unmatched. The CDR3 extends over 15 amino acids. CDR3 bases: TGTGCCAGCAAAAAAGACAGGGGTTACACCGGGGAGCTGTTTTTT. The encoded protein is CASKKDRGYTGELFF.

V is TRBV29-1 and J is TRBJ2-2; D is uncertain. The CDR3 consists of 14 residues. Germline lookup yields CDR1 SQVTM and CDR2 ANQGSEA. The germline V and J ends were trimmed by 4 bases and 3 bases, with 12 bases remaining between them. DNA of the CDR3: TGCAGCGTTGGAGCCAATTTGTACACCGGGGAGCTGTTTTTT. It yields the protein CSVGANLYTGELFF.

There are many counts of this clonotype. The rearrangement joins TRBV27 to TRBJ1-5, with a weak D call TRBD1 (5 bases). Germline assignment: CDR1 MNHEY and CDR2 SMNVEV (reference sequence). Deletions cut 0 bases from V and 4 bases from J, with 16 bases between. CDR3 length: 17 amino acids. The CDR3 DNA sequence: TGTGCCAGCAGTTTATCTGGCAGGGAGACGAAGAATCAGCCCCAGCATTTT. Translation gives CASSLSGRETKNQPQHF.

This clonotype turned up a few times. This chain joins TRBV2 and TRBJ1-6; D call uncertain. The V end lost 2 bases, the J end lost 10 bases, and 12 bases lay between the germline ends. The V gene's germline CDR1 is SNHLY and CDR2 FYNNEI. The CDR3 contains 14 residues. The DNA for the CDR3 is TGTGCCAGCAGTGAATCCGGAGAAAGGTCACCCCTCCACTTT. Protein product: CASSESGERSPLHF.

The chain links TRBV27 to TRBJ2-7; TRBD1 agrees at 10 bases. The CDR3 contains 14 residues. The V gene's germline CDR1 is MNHEY and CDR2 SMNVEV (reference sequence). J was trimmed by 3 bases and V by 5 bases; bases with no gene match: 4. CDR3 DNA: TGTGCCAGCAGTCGGACAGGGGGGTTCTACGAGCAGTACTTC. This sequence encodes CASSRTGGFYEQYF.

The sample holds many counts of this clonotype. The V call is TRBV20-1, the J call TRBJ2-7; D perhaps matches TRBD1 (6 bases). The germline gives CDR1 DFQATT, CDR2 SNEGSKA (reference sequence). Trimming shortened V by 5 bases and J by 0 bases, and 20 bases separated the two germline ends. The CDR3 runs to 16 residues. CDR3 coding DNA: TGCAGTGCTTGGGGGCAAGGCAGGGTCAGCTCCTACGAGCAGTACTTC. It specifies CSAWGQGRVSSYEQYF.

This clonotype was seen ten or more times. The V gene is TRBV7-9, the J gene TRBJ1-5; D is unresolved. The CDR3 sequence is 12 residues long. V gave up 5 bases and J gave up 8 bases, with 10 bases separating them. In germline, CDR1 is SEHNR, CDR2 FQNEAQ (reference sequence). CDR3 in amino acids: CASSPQSEPQHF. The DNA of the CDR3 is TGTGCCAGCAGCCCCCAAAGCGAGCCCCAGCATTTT.

This clonotype was seen a handful of times. This sequence joins TRBV3-1 and TRBJ1-2, with D tentatively TRBD1 (5 bases). The CDR3 runs 14 residues. Trimming left V 4 bases short and J 4 bases short, with 13 bases between. Germline V gene sequence: CDR1 LGHDT, CDR2 YNNKEL (reference sequence). DNA for the CDR3: TGTGCCAGCAGCCTGCGGGACTCGCCCTATGGCTACACCTTC. Amino acids: CASSLRDSPYGYTF.

This clonotype appeared many times. This chain connects TRBV5-1 to TRBJ1-6; 7 positions match TRBD1. V was pared by 3 bases and J by 10 bases, with 10 bases of the junction left unmatched. The CDR3 sequence is 15 residues long. CDR1 and CDR2 from the germline V gene are SGHRS and YFSETQ. CDR3 sequence (DNA): TGCGCCAGCAGCTCCGGTAGGGGGCGTGAATCACCCCTCCACTTT. Its translation: CASSSGRGRESPLHF.

This clonotype was observed many times. The rearrangement uses TRBV20-1 and TRBJ1-3; 7 bases agree with TRBD1. J lost 0 bases, V lost 3 bases, and 5 bases had no gene match. The CDR3 covers 15 residues. Germline CDR1 and CDR2: DFQATT and SNEGSKA (reference sequence). In DNA form, the CDR3 reads TGCAGTGCTAGTGACAGGGCCTCCTCTGGAAACACCATATATTTT. Translated, it gives CSASDRASSGNTIYF.

V is TRBV5-8 and J is TRBJ2-3, with D possibly being TRBD2 (6 bases). Germline CDR1 and CDR2: SGHTS and YDEGEE. CDR3 length: 15 amino acids. Trimming took off 2 bases at V and 2 bases at J, with 12 bases between the two ends. The CDR3 sequence is CASSFRRGYTDTQYF. The DNA of the CDR3 is TGTGCCAGCAGCTTTCGACGGGGGTACACAGATACGCAGTATTTT.

This CDR3 reads CSVTQGLDTQYF. Written as DNA, the CDR3 is TGCAGCGTGACACAGGGTTTGGATACGCAGTATTTT. This chain connects TRBV29-1 to TRBJ2-3, with TRBD1 as a possible D gene (6 bases). The length of the CDR3 is 12 residues. The germline V and J ends were trimmed by 6 bases and 6 bases, with 13 bases remaining between them. Germline V gives CDR1 SQVTM, CDR2 ANQGSEA.

This clonotype was observed many times. The chain recombines TRBV20-1 with TRBJ2-3, with TRBD2 matching over 7 bases. This CDR3 spans 12 amino acids. Germline CDR1 is DFQATT and CDR2 is SNEGSKA (reference sequence). After removal of 7 bases from V and 5 bases from J, the junction contained 6 bases not matched to a gene. CDR3 protein: CSEGLRKDTQYF. CDR3 bases: TGCAGTGAGGGACTACGTAAAGATACGCAGTATTTT.

V gene TRBV5-6 combines with J gene TRBJ2-1, with TRBD2 matching over 13 bases. J lost 8 bases, V lost 0 bases, and 5 bases had no gene match. Germline V lookup: CDR1 SGHDT, CDR2 YYEEEE. The CDR3 runs 16 residues. CDR3 DNA sequence: TGTGCCAGCAGCTTGGCAGGGACTAGCGGGGTTCATGAGCAGTTCTTC. Encoded protein: CASSLAGTSGVHEQFF.

V usage is TRBV7-9 and J usage is TRBJ2-1; 11 nucleotides line up with TRBD1. V trimming: 5 bases; J trimming: 8 bases; junction bases outside the gene matches: 5. Germline CDR1 reads SEHNR; CDR2 reads FQNEAQ (reference sequence). CDR3 size: 14 residues. CDR3 sequence (DNA): TGTGCCAGCAGCCCCGGACAGGGGGCTGATGAGCAGTTCTTC. It translates to CASSPGQGADEQFF.

The CDR3 protein is CASSELGLATHEQFF. CDR3 bases: TGTGCCAGCAGTGAACTGGGACTAGCGACCCATGAGCAGTTCTTC. The chain couples TRBV6-1 to TRBJ2-1; 10 bases map to TRBD2. Per the germline V gene, CDR1 is MNHNS and CDR2 is SASEGT. This CDR3 has 15 amino acids. V gave up 2 bases and J gave up 8 bases; unmatched junction bases: 6.

The chain links TRBV6-5 to TRBJ2-2; D assignment may be TRBD1 or TRBD2 (5 bases each). CDR1 MNHEY and CDR2 SVGAGI come from the germline V gene. The CDR3 is 12 residues long. The V end lost 6 bases, the J end lost 10 bases, and 12 bases lay between the germline ends. The CDR3 bases are TGTGCCAGCAGACTAGGGGCCCAGGAGCTGTTTTTT. Translated, it gives CASRLGAQELFF.

In this sample, this clonotype turned up a few times. The chain is built from TRBV5-6 and TRBJ2-3; a possible D gene is TRBD2 (7 bases). Germline loops: CDR1 SGHDT, CDR2 YYEEEE. Trimming removed 0 bases at V and 3 bases at J, with 14 bases between. This CDR3 is 16 amino acids long. The chain's CDR3 is CASSLDYGGRTDTQYF. The CDR3 DNA sequence: TGTGCCAGCAGCTTGGATTACGGGGGGCGTACAGATACGCAGTATTTT. Drawing the rest from reference TRBV5-6 and TRBJ2-3, the complete variable domain is DAGVTQSPTHLIKTRGQQVTLRCSPKSGHDTVSWYQQALGQGPQFIFQYYEEEERQRGNFPDRFSGHQFPNYSSELNVNALLLGDSALYLCASSLDYGGRTDTQYFGPGTRLTVL.

This chain uses TRBV6-5 with TRBJ1-1, with 10 positions matching TRBD1. Losses at the gene ends were 0 bases for V and 10 bases for J; bases not matched to a gene: 5. Germline V gene data show CDR1 as MNHEY and CDR2 as SVGAGI. The CDR3 is made up of 14 amino acids. This CDR3 is CASSYSGQGKGAFF. Here the CDR3 DNA reads TGTGCCAGCAGTTACTCGGGACAGGGGAAGGGAGCTTTCTTT.

This clonotype has a count of ten or more. The genes are TRBV9 and TRBJ2-6; D gene uncertain. CDR1 and CDR2 (germline): SGDLS, YYNGEE. The CDR3 is 17 residues long. The V end was cut by 4 bases, the J end by 0 bases, with 14 bases between. The CDR3 DNA follows: TGTGCCAGCAGCCCCCATAAGACACCCTCTGGGGCCAACGTCCTGACTTTC. Its protein is CASSPHKTPSGANVLTF.

This clonotype was seen at least ten times. CDR3 protein: CASSTWMGEVGAFF. In DNA, the CDR3 is TGTGCCAGCAGTACTTGGATGGGAGAGGTCGGGGCTTTCTTT. The V and J genes are TRBV28 and TRBJ1-1; D is undetermined. The germline V gene has CDR1 MDHEN and CDR2 SYDVKM. The CDR3 totals 14 residues. V was pared by 5 bases and J by 11 bases, with 21 bases between.

The rearrangement joins TRBV7-9 to TRBJ2-2, with D possibly being TRBD2 (5 bases). Per the germline V gene, CDR1 is SEHNR and CDR2 is FQNEAQ (reference sequence). Trimming removed 1 base at V and 4 bases at J, with 10 bases between. The CDR3 has 15 residues. The CDR3 region is CASSLGTEVTGELFF. Here the CDR3 DNA reads TGTGCCAGCAGCTTAGGAACGGAGGTCACCGGGGAGCTGTTTTTT.